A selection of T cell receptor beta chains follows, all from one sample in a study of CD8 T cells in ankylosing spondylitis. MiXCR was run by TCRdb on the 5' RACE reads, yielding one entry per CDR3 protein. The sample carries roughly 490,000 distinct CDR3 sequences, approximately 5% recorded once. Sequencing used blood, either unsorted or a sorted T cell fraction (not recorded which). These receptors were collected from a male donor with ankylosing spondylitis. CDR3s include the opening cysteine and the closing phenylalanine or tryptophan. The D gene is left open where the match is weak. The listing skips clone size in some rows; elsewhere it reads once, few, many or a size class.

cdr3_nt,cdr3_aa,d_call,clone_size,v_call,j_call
TGTGCCAGCAGCTTTACTAGCGCCTCCGAGCAGTACTTC,CASSFTSASEQYF,TRBD2,many,TRBV11-2,TRBJ2-7
TGCAGCCACACGGGGGGGGGAAGAGGTGAAGCTTTCTTT,CSHTGGGRGEAFF,NA,many,TRBV20-1,TRBJ1-1
TGCAGTGCAGCCCGGGACAGGCCCTATGGCTACACCTTC,CSAARDRPYGYTF,TRBD1,many,TRBV20-1,TRBJ1-2
TGTGCCAGCACCCCGACAGGGGCCCGCGACACTGAAGCTTTCTTT,CASTPTGARDTEAFF,TRBD1,many,TRBV7-3,TRBJ1-1
TGTGCCAGCAGCTTAACGGGGCGGGGTGAAGCTTTCTTT,CASSLTGRGEAFF,NA,many,TRBV7-9,TRBJ1-1
TGTGCCAGCAGCCCTCAAGCGGGAGGCCAGAACGAGCAGTACTTC,CASSPQAGGQNEQYF,TRBD2,NA,TRBV7-2,TRBJ2-7
TGTGCCAGCAGCCTCTACACCGCAGGGGACGGCGGGGAGCTGTTTTTT,CASSLYTAGDGGELFF,NA,many,TRBV14,TRBJ2-2
TGCGCCAGCAGCCGTCGGGACAGGGGCGACGGCAATCAGCCCCAGCATTTT,CASSRRDRGDGNQPQHF,TRBD1,many,TRBV5-1,TRBJ1-5
TGTGCCAGCAGCTTTCGTACTCGGCCTCAACGGGGCAATCAGCCCCAGCATTTT,CASSFRTRPQRGNQPQHF,NA,many,TRBV7-8,TRBJ1-5
TGCAGTGCTAGAGATGTATGGGACAGAGAAGAGCAGTACTTC,CSARDVWDREEQYF,TRBD1,few,TRBV20-1,TRBJ2-7
TGCAGCGTTGAAGGGGGTAGCGGGAGAGGAGATGAGCAGTTCTTC,CSVEGGSGRGDEQFF,TRBD2,many,TRBV29-1,TRBJ2-1
TGTGCCAGCAGTTACTCTCCGGGGTCGGCCGAGCAGTACTTC,CASSYSPGSAEQYF,NA,NA,TRBV6-2/TRBV6-3,TRBJ2-7
TGTGCCAGCAGCTTAGTCGGGGGGTACCTTAGCACAGATACGCAGTATTTT,CASSLVGGYLSTDTQYF,TRBD2,many,TRBV7-2,TRBJ2-3
TGTGCCAGCAGCTTTTCCAGGGGACTACCCTTTCATGAGCAGTTCTTC,CASSFSRGLPFHEQFF,NA,many,TRBV7-9,TRBJ2-1
TGCGCCAGCAGCTTGGGGGCAGTAAGCTCTGGAAACACCATATATTTT,CASSLGAVSSGNTIYF,NA,many,TRBV5-1,TRBJ1-3
TGTGCCAGCAGACTTACAGGGAGCTCCTACGAGCAGTACTTC,CASRLTGSSYEQYF,NA,NA,TRBV2,TRBJ2-7
TGTGCCAGCAGTAAGCGGGTAACCTCCTACGAGCAGTACTTC,CASSKRVTSYEQYF,NA,many,TRBV6-1,TRBJ2-7
TGTGCCAGCAGTTTTACGTCCAGGGCCACTGAAGCTTTCTTT,CASSFTSRATEAFF,NA,many,TRBV12-3/TRBV12-4,TRBJ1-1
TGTGCCAGCAGCTCCTCTGGGGGGGGTTTGACTGAAGCTTTCTTT,CASSSSGGGLTEAFF,NA,many,TRBV7-9,TRBJ1-1
TGCAGTGCTAGAGATACGACAGGGAGGCCAGCCAAAAACATTCAGTACTTC,CSARDTTGRPAKNIQYF,NA,many,TRBV20-1,TRBJ2-4
TGTGCCAGCAGTAAAGGGGCTAATTACGAGCAGTACTTC,CASSKGANYEQYF,NA,few,TRBV28,TRBJ2-7
TGTGCCAGCAGTCTCCGACTCGGTTTGGCCGAGCAGTACTTC,CASSLRLGLAEQYF,NA,many,TRBV28,TRBJ2-7
TGTGCCAGCTCACCCCATTCGGGGGGACATAACACCGGGGAGCTGTTTTTT,CASSPHSGGHNTGELFF,NA,many,TRBV18,TRBJ2-2
TGCAGTGCTAGATTCACGGACAGGGGGCGCCTGGACGAGCAGTACTTC,CSARFTDRGRLDEQYF,TRBD1,many,TRBV20-1,TRBJ2-7
TGCAGTGCTATCTTAGCGGGAGGGTGGGCAGATACGCAGTATTTT,CSAILAGGWADTQYF,TRBD2,few,TRBV20-1,TRBJ2-3
TGCAGTGCTAGAACTGCCGGGACTAGCGCCGAGCAGTACTTC,CSARTAGTSAEQYF,TRBD2,many,TRBV20-1,TRBJ2-7
TGTGCCAGCAGTTTTTCGTCGTGGAAGACTCTGGGGAATGAGCAGTTCTTC,CASSFSSWKTLGNEQFF,NA,NA,TRBV27,TRBJ2-1
TGCAGCGTAAGGGATGCGAACACTGAAGCTTTCTTT,CSVRDANTEAFF,NA,many,TRBV29-1,TRBJ1-1
TGTGCCAGCAGCTATGGGGCACAGGGTTTCACAGATACGCAGTATTTT,CASSYGAQGFTDTQYF,NA,many,TRBV7-9,TRBJ2-3
TGCGCCAGCAGCCGAAGCCTAGACTATGGCTACACCTTC,CASSRSLDYGYTF,NA,many,TRBV5-1,TRBJ1-2
TGTGTCAGCAGCACACTGGGACAGGGAGAAGCGGGAGACCCCACAGATACGCAGTATTTT,CVSSTLGQGEAGDPTDTQYF,NA,NA,TRBV21-1,TRBJ2-3
TGCAGCGTCGCAGCCGGGACACCTACCGGGGAGCTGTTTTTT,CSVAAGTPTGELFF,NA,many,TRBV29-1,TRBJ2-2
TGTGCCAGCTCAAATCAAGCTAACTATGGCTACACCTTC,CASSNQANYGYTF,NA,NA,TRBV18,TRBJ1-2
TGTGCCACCAGTGACACGACAGGGGGCGAGGATCAGCCCCAGCATTTT,CATSDTTGGEDQPQHF,TRBD1,NA,TRBV24-1,TRBJ1-5
TGTGCCAGCAGCTTAGTTAGACTAGCGGACTACGAGCAGTACTTC,CASSLVRLADYEQYF,TRBD2,many,TRBV7-2,TRBJ2-7
TGTGCCAGCAGTGAAGTGTTTATCGGGGGCGCCGGGGGAGAGACCCAGTACTTC,CASSEVFIGGAGGETQYF,NA,few,TRBV6-1,TRBJ2-5
TGTGCTAGCAGAAAGGGGGCGTCTATGACCGGGGAGCTGTTTTTT,CASRKGASMTGELFF,TRBD1,few,TRBV7-7,TRBJ2-2
TGCAGTGCTAGAAAGGTCTGGCAGGGGACTGAAGCTTTCTTT,CSARKVWQGTEAFF,NA,many,TRBV20-1,TRBJ1-1
TGCAGTGTGAGGACTGACGGTCACGAGCAGTACTTC,CSVRTDGHEQYF,NA,many,TRBV20-1,TRBJ2-7
TGCAGCGTTGGGTTGAGTTCGGGCGGGGAGCTGTTTTTT,CSVGLSSGGELFF,NA,many,TRBV29-1,TRBJ2-2
TGCAGTGCTCCCGTCAAGGGGGCAGATACGCAGTATTTT,CSAPVKGADTQYF,NA,many,TRBV20-1,TRBJ2-3
TGTGCCAGCAGTTCGACCGGGACCTACGAGCAGTACTTC,CASSSTGTYEQYF,NA,many,TRBV6-2/TRBV6-3,TRBJ2-7
TGCGCCAGCAGCCAAGGAGCGGGGGGTTGGGTCAATGAGCAGTTCTTC,CASSQGAGGWVNEQFF,TRBD2,many,TRBV4-3,TRBJ2-1
TGTGCCAGCAGTTACTCGAGAACAAACTCTGGAAACACCATATATTTT,CASSYSRTNSGNTIYF,NA,many,TRBV6-5,TRBJ1-3
TGCGCCAGCAGCTTGGCCCGTTCTGGGGGGGACTCGAACACCGGGGAGCTGTTTTTT,CASSLARSGGDSNTGELFF,TRBD2,many,TRBV5-1,TRBJ2-2
TGTGCCAGCAGCGTCGGAGGAACGGGAGGGCCGTCCTTC,CASSVGGTGGPSF,TRBD2,many,TRBV9,TRBJ2-1
TGCAGCGCGCCAGGGGGAATAAGTAATACTAATGAAAAACTGTTTTTT,CSAPGGISNTNEKLFF,TRBD1,many,TRBV20-1,TRBJ1-4
TGTGCCAGCAGTTACGTGGGGTTAATAGCGGGGACCCAAGAGACCCAGTACTTC,CASSYVGLIAGTQETQYF,TRBD2,NA,TRBV6-5,TRBJ2-5
TGTGCCAGCAGCCCAAAGGGACAGGGATACTACAATGAGCAGTTCTTC,CASSPKGQGYYNEQFF,TRBD1,few,TRBV7-8,TRBJ2-1
TGCAGTGCACCCACCTACAGGGTAGGGAGTGAAAACATTCAGTACTTC,CSAPTYRVGSENIQYF,NA,many,TRBV20-1,TRBJ2-4